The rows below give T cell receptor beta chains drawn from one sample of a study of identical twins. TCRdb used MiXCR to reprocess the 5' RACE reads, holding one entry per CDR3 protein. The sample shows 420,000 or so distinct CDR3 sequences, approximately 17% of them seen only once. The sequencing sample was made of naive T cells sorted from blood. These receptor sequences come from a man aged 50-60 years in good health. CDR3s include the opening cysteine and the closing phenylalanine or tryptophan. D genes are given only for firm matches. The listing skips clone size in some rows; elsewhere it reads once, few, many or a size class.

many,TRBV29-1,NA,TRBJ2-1,CSVGYRSNEQFF,TGCAGCGTTGGTTACCGTTCCAATGAGCAGTTCTTC
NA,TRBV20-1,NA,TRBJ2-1,CSALGKGYNEQFF,TGCAGTGCTCTAGGGAAAGGTTACAATGAGCAGTTCTTC
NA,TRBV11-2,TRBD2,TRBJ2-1,CASSFDRLAAFF,TGTGCCAGCAGCTTCGATAGACTAGCGGCGTTCTTC
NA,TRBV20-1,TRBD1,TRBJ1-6,CIGQGSSYNSPLHF,TGCATCGGACAGGGGAGCTCCTATAATTCACCCCTCCACTTT
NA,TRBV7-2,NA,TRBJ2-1,CASSPFLAANNEQFF,TGTGCCAGCAGCCCATTTCTGGCGGCCAACAATGAGCAGTTCTTC
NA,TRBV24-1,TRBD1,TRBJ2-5,CATSAGTGGLETQYF,TGTGCCACCAGTGCAGGGACAGGGGGCTTGGAGACCCAGTACTTC
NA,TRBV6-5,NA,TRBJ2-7,CASSLSGQGGRVYEQYF,TGTGCCAGCAGTTTATCAGGACAGGGAGGGCGAGTCTACGAGCAGTACTTC
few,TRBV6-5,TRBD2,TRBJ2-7,CASSYSPSGRVRSYEQYF,TGTGCCAGCAGTTATTCTCCTAGCGGGAGGGTCCGTTCCTACGAGCAGTACTTC
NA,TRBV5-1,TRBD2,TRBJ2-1,CASNLGGAQFF,TGCGCCAGCAACTTGGGAGGGGCGCAGTTCTTC
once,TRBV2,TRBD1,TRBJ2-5,CASSTDRLIRETQYF,TGTGCCAGCAGTACGGACAGGCTAATTCGAGAGACCCAGTACTTC
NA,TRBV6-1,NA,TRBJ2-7,CASGNLARASEQYF,TGTGCCAGCGGGAACCTTGCGAGAGCGAGCGAGCAGTACTTC
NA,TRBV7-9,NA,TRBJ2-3,CASSRTTGAGQPQYF,TGTGCCAGCAGCCGTACTACGGGGGCCGGTCAGCCCCAGTATTTT
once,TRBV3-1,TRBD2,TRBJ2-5,CASSQDRWTSGPQETQYF,TGTGCCAGCAGCCAAGATCGATGGACTAGCGGCCCTCAAGAGACCCAGTACTTC
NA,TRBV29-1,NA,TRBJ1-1,CSVEVRQGPAEAFF,TGCAGCGTTGAAGTAAGGCAGGGACCTGCTGAAGCTTTCTTT
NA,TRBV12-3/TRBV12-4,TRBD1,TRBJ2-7,CASSFAGQGPYEQYF,TGTGCCAGCAGTTTCGCGGGACAGGGGCCCTACGAGCAGTACTTC
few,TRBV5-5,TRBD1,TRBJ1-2,CASSLADRVIGYTF,TGTGCCAGCAGCTTGGCCGACAGGGTAATTGGCTACACCTTC
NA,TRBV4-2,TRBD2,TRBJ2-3,CASSPLAGETDTQYF,TGTGCCAGCAGCCCTCTAGCGGGAGAGACAGATACGCAGTATTTT
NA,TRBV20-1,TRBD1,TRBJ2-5,CSASRQGETQYF,TGCAGTGCTAGCAGACAGGGGGAGACCCAGTACTTC
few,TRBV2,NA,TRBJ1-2,CATRSIGDGGYTF,TGTGCCACCAGATCCATAGGGGACGGCGGCTACACCTTC
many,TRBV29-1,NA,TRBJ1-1,CSVALVTAEAFF,TGCAGCGTGGCCCTAGTTACCGCTGAGGCTTTCTTT
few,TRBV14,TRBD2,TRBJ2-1,CASSQDLFSSGRQKTSSYNEQFF,TGTGCCAGCAGCCAAGATCTCTTCTCTAGCGGGAGGCAAAAAACGAGCTCCTACAATGAGCAGTTCTTC
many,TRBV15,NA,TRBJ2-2,CATSNGSFWNTGELFF,TGTGCCACCAGCAATGGAAGCTTCTGGAACACCGGGGAGCTGTTTTTT
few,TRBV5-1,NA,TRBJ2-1,CASSLVMGSSYNEQFF,TGCGCCAGCAGCTTGGTCATGGGAAGCTCCTACAATGAGCAGTTCTTC
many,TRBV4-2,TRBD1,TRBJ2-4,CASSKDRGPATAKNIQYF,TGTGCCAGCAGCAAAGACAGGGGGCCGGCGACAGCCAAAAACATTCAGTACTTC
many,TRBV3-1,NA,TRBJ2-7,CASSQVAGTGGARQYF,TGTGCCAGCAGCCAAGTTGCGGGGACGGGGGGCGCGCGGCAGTACTTC
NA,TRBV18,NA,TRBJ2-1,CASSPPGRTLYNEQFF,TGTGCCAGCTCACCACCGGGACGGACCCTCTACAATGAGCAGTTCTTC
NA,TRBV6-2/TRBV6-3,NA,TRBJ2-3,CASSYSIDRTQTDTQYF,TGTGCCAGCAGTTACTCGATCGACAGAACGCAGACAGATACGCAGTATTTT
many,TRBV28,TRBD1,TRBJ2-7,CASSFGQGGYEQYF,TGTGCCAGCAGTTTCGGACAGGGGGGATACGAGCAGTACTTC
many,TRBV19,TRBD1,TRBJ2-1,CASTWDRGDNEQFF,TGTGCCAGTACCTGGGACAGGGGGGACAATGAGCAGTTCTTC
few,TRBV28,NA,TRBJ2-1,CASSSLGGGTPYNEQFF,TGTGCCAGCAGTTCTTTGGGAGGCGGGACCCCCTACAATGAGCAGTTCTTC